What follows describes a single TCR beta chain. Its antigen is unidentified. TCRdb independently ran MiXCR on the 5' RACE reads; one entry per CDR3 protein. Altogether approximately 260,000 distinct CDR3 sequences are present, about 9% being singletons, with the ten largest covering 3% to 3.5%. The source of the sample is a study of identical twins. Regarding the study as a whole: Zero-insertion results could be subject to partial confounding by invariant MAIT and iNKT cells. Out-of-frame sharing of TCR alpha in monozygotic twins was underestimated by models.

Germline V lookup: CDR1 SGHNT, CDR2 YYREEE (reference sequence). The CDR3 length is 22 residues. After removal of 3 bases from V and 0 bases from J, the junction contained 19 bases not matched to a gene. The same sample was also studied in work on yellow fever vaccine responses in identical twins. As reported in that work: Reportedly, the response of twins' T cells to the vaccine seemed partly convergent, partly personalized.

Sequenced input: CD8+ T cells sorted from blood. The clonotype originates from a woman aged 18-29 years in good health. The chain links TRBV5-4 to TRBJ2-7; TRBD2 matches at 15 bases. CDR3 sequence reads: CASSWPRDPGLAGGPSSYEQYF. CDR3 sequence (DNA): TGTGCCAGCAGCTGGCCCCGGGACCCAGGACTAGCGGGAGGGCCTAGCTCCTACGAGCAGTACTTC.